This T cell receptor beta chain was recovered during a study of beta chain features in type 1 diabetes. Isolation of CD4+ naive, central memory, regulatory and stem cell-like memory cells was achieved by sorting via CD45RO/CCR7/CD25/CD127/CD95/CD27. Study-wide results and limits: Type 1 diabetes patients had TCRB CDR3s that were shorter (moderately but significantly so) in all four CD4+ subsets. Within patients, naive, central memory and Treg TCRB repertoires seemed more similar than within healthy donors.

The whole isolated RNA underwent reverse transcription, so sequencing captured expressed TCRB transcripts. Sequencing used immunoSEQ multiplex PCR; TCRdb keeps in-frame clones, though not all of them. The sample shows 200,000 to 250,000 clones, around 16% of them seen only once. For this clone: Antigen unknown.

The CDR3 spans 16 residues. Germline CDR1 is KGHSH and CDR2 is LQKENI. V gave up 3 bases and J gave up 6 bases; unmatched junction bases: 10. The sequence was obtained from a man under 40 with type 1 diabetes. The sample comprised naive CD4+ T cells from blood. V gene TRBV18 combines with J gene TRBJ1-5, with 8 bases lining up with TRBD1. CDR3: CASSPPLTGGGQPQHF. The CDR3 DNA follows: TGTGCCAGCTCACCTCCACTCACAGGGGGAGGTCAGCCCCAGCATTTT. The full variable domain, completed using reference TRBV18 and TRBJ1-5, is NAGVMQNPRHLVRRRGQEARLRCSPMKGHSHVYWYRQLPEEGLKFMVYLQKENIIDESGMPKERFSAEFPKEGPSILRIQQVVRGDSAAYFCASSPPLTGGGQPQHFGDGTRLSIL.